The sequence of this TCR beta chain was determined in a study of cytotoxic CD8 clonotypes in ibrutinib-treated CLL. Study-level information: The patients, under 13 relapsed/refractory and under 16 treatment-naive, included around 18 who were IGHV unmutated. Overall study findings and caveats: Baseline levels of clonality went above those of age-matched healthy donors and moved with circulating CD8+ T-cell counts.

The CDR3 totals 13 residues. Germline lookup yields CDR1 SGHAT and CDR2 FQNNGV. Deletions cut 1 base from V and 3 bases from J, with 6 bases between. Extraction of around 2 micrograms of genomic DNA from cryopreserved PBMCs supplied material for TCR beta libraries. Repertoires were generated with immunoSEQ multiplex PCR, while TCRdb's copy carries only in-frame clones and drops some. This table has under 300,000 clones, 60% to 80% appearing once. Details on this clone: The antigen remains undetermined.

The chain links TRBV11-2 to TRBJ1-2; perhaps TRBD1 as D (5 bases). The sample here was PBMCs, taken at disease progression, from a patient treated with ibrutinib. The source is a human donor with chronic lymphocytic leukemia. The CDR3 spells CASSLGGDYGYTF. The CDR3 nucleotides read TGTGCCAGCAGCTTAGGGGGCGACTATGGCTACACCTTC.